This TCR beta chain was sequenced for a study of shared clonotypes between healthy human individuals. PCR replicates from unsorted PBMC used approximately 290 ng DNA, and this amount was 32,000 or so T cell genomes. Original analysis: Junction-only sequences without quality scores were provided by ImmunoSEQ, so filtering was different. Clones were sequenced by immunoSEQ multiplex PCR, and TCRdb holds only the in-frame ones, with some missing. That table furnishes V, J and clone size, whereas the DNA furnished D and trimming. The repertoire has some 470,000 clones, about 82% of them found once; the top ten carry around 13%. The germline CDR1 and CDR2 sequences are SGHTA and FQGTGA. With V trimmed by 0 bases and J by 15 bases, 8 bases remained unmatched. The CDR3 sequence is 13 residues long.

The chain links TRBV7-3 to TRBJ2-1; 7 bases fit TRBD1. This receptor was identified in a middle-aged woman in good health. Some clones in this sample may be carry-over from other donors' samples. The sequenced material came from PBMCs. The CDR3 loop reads CASSLTDRERAFF. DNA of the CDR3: TGTGCCAGCAGCTTAACCGACAGGGAGAGGGCGTTCTTC.